The subject of this entry is one TCR beta chain. Its antigen remains unidentified. V gave up 11 bases and J gave up 6 bases; unmatched junction bases: 7. Germline CDR1 is MNHEY and CDR2 is SMNVEV (reference sequence). CDR3 length: 13 residues. Roughly 0.45 to 1 ug RNA was reverse transcribed with random hexamers. TCRdb re-called the immunoSEQ multiplex PCR reads through MiXCR, storing one row per CDR3 protein. The sample has 130,000 or so distinct CDR3 sequences, around 85% seen once. The data originate from a study of CD8 T cells in Susac syndrome. Study-level points and caveats: The relatively small number of individuals in the TCR sequencing and HLA analysis was acknowledged by the study.

The T cells that were sequenced for TCR beta were CD8+ and CD4+ cells from blood. The patients serving as multiple sclerosis controls were treatment-naive. They had stable or active relapsing-remitting disease and fulfilled revised McDonald criteria. The TEMRA cells underwent FACS enrichment, while the CD8+ and CD4+ T cells underwent negative isolation. The TCR sequence derives from a human donor with multiple sclerosis. The chain employs TRBV27 and TRBJ1-2, with 12 bases aligning to TRBD1. The specimen sequenced was CD8+ T cells from PBMCs. CDR3 sequence (DNA): TGTGCCTCCCGGGACAGGGGGCAGGATGGCTACACCTTC. Translating it yields CASRDRGQDGYTF.